The 14 T cell receptor beta chains below come from one sample, sequenced in a study of OX40 agonist ivuxolimab in advanced cancers. Profiled with immunoSEQ multiplex PCR; TCRdb holds only in-frame clones, not every one. The repertoire holds some 22,000 clones, with around 67% as singletons. Sequenced material: CD4+ or CD8+ T cells sorted from blood, taken in a trial of the OX40 agonist ivuxolimab. These receptors originate from an adult with an advanced solid tumor such as melanoma, head and neck, liver or kidney cancer.

Turning to this clone: The junction departs from the called germline gene at one end, perhaps through a read error. V is TRBV5-6 and J is TRBJ1-1; D is perhaps TRBD1 (5 bases). CDR1 and CDR2 from the germline V gene are SGHDT and YYEEEE. This CDR3 has 11 amino acids. Here the CDR3 reads CASSLRQGKVF. The CDR3 DNA is TGTGCCAGCAGCTTGAGGCAGGGTAAAGTCTTT.

This chain links TRBV6-4 with TRBJ2-2; TRBD2 matches 16 bases. The junction had 7 bases not matched to a gene; V was cut back by 6 bases and J by 0 bases. The CDR3 extends over 19 amino acids. Germline-derived CDR1 and CDR2 are MRHNA and SNTAGT. This chain's CDR3 is CASSKGLAGGPTNTGELFF. For the CDR3, the DNA is TGTGCCAGCAGCAAGGGACTAGCGGGGGGGCCGACGAACACCGGGGAGCTGTTTTTT.

This clone was seen a single time. The J gene is TRBJ2-5, the V gene TRBV7-2; D possibly corresponds to TRBD2 (5 bases). The V gene's germline CDR1 is SGHTA and CDR2 FQGNSA. Trimming pared 1 base from V and 4 bases from J, leaving 13 bases between. The CDR3 totals 15 residues. The DNA of the CDR3 is TGTGCCAGCAGCTTAGGACGGCGGGTTAGAGAGACCCAGTACTTC. Protein product: CASSLGRRVRETQYF.

The J gene is TRBJ1-2, the V gene TRBV6-6; no clear D. Germline CDR1 MNHNY, CDR2 SVGAGI (reference sequence). The CDR3 sequence is 12 residues long. V lost 5 bases and J lost 6, with 10 bases in between. The CDR3 bases are TGTGCCAGCAGTCCCCGTCCTGATGGCTACACCTTC. It yields the protein CASSPRPDGYTF.

The chain combines TRBV7-8 with TRBJ1-5; D gene unclear. The CDR3 has 16 residues. Germline loops: CDR1 SGHVS, CDR2 FQNEAQ. Trimming removed 2 bases from V and 4 bases from J, with 15 bases in between. The CDR3, as DNA: TGTGCCAGCAGCTTATCCGGCGCCCTGGGAAATCAGCCCCAGCATTTT. As protein: CASSLSGALGNQPQHF.

V and J are TRBV28 and TRBJ1-5, with TRBD1 as a possible D gene (6 bases). The CDR3 length is 15 residues. The germline V gene has CDR1 MDHEN and CDR2 SYDVKM. Trimming took off 5 bases at V and 0 bases at J, with 11 bases between the two ends. The CDR3: CASSPTGLSNQPQHF. Written as DNA, the CDR3 is TGTGCCAGCAGTCCGACAGGCCTTAGCAATCAGCCCCAGCATTTT.

The CDR3 DNA reads TGTGCCAGCAGTTTAAACGGGGGTACCTACGAGCAGTACTTC. Residues: CASSLNGGTYEQYF. This chain links TRBV28 with TRBJ2-7; D possibly corresponds to TRBD2 (6 bases). Germline V gene lookup returns CDR1 MDHEN and CDR2 SYDVKM. Between the trimmed V and J ends, which lost 2 bases and 2 bases, there was a span of 10 bases. The CDR3 contains 14 residues.

The chain couples TRBV28 to TRBJ2-6; D remains unclear. The CDR3 contains 17 residues. Trimming removed 8 bases from V and 0 bases from J, with 17 bases in between. Germline V gene lookup returns CDR1 MDHEN and CDR2 SYDVKM. The DNA for the CDR3 is TGTGCCAGCTCCCTAATGGCGTCGGTCTCTGGGGCCAACGTCCTGACTTTC. Protein: CASSLMASVSGANVLTF.

The J gene is TRBJ1-2, the V gene TRBV28; unclear D gene. The CDR3 totals 16 residues. Trimming removed 10 bases from V and 1 base from J, with 22 bases in between. Germline CDR1 reads MDHEN; CDR2 reads SYDVKM. The CDR3 DNA sequence: TGTGCCACCATCGCGGAGATACCTTATGGTAACTATGGCTACACCTTC. Its translation is CATIAEIPYGNYGYTF.

The chain carries TRBV18 and TRBJ2-7; TRBD1 aligns across 9 bases. This CDR3 has 16 amino acids. Per the germline V gene, CDR1 is KGHSH and CDR2 is LQKENI. Trimming took 0 bases from V and 3 from J; bases not matched to a gene: 6. This CDR3 reads CASSPPLQGAHYEQYF. The CDR3 DNA follows: TGTGCCAGCTCACCACCGTTACAGGGGGCCCACTACGAGCAGTACTTC.

The chain employs TRBV27 and TRBJ1-1; no clear D. Deletions cut 0 bases from V and 6 bases from J, with 11 bases between. This CDR3 contains 14 residues. Germline CDR1 is MNHEY and CDR2 is SMNVEV (reference sequence). The CDR3 protein is CASSLSLPNPEAFF. The CDR3 DNA sequence: TGTGCCAGCAGTTTATCGCTTCCCAATCCTGAAGCTTTCTTT.

The rearrangement uses TRBV5-1 and TRBJ1-2; possible D gene TRBD1, 5 bases. With 2 bases removed from V and 3 bases from J, the gap between germline ends came to 8 bases. CDR3 length equals 13 residues. Germline assignment: CDR1 SGHRS and CDR2 YFSETQ. The CDR3 reads CASSLGTDYGYTF. DNA for the CDR3: TGCGCCAGCAGCTTAGGGACGGACTATGGCTACACCTTC.

This clone is judged medium-sized. This chain's CDR3 is CASSPGYEQYF. CDR3 bases: TGCGCCAGCAGCCCTGGGTACGAGCAGTACTTC. V usage is TRBV5-1 and J usage is TRBJ2-7, with no clear D. Germline lookup yields CDR1 SGHRS and CDR2 YFSETQ. V was trimmed by 4 bases and J by 4 bases, leaving 6 bases between them. This CDR3 has 11 amino acids.

This clone turned up a few times. V and J are TRBV11-2 and TRBJ2-2; D is undetermined. Looked up from germline, CDR1 is SGHAT and CDR2 is FQNNGV. Trimming stripped 6 bases from V and 1 base from J, with 6 bases between. The CDR3 is 13 amino acids. CDR3 amino acids: CASSRRNTGELFF. The CDR3 DNA reads as TGTGCCAGCAGTCGACGGAACACCGGGGAGCTGTTTTTT.